Many counts were recorded for the clone carrying this T cell receptor (beta chain). Its target is unknown. Germline V gene data show CDR1 as MGHRA and CDR2 as YSYEKL. V was pared by 0 bases and J by 1 base, with 7 bases of the junction left unmatched. This CDR3 contains 17 residues. The data originate from a study of neurological immune-mediated disorders. Overall study results and limits: Across subjects, no CDR3 amino acid sequence appeared in expanded clones of more than one subject, a finding that suggested private repertoires in all groups.

The team produced cDNA through 5'RACE using 10-nucleotide random UMIs. TCRdb re-analysed the 5' RACE reads in MiXCR, keeping a single row per CDR3 protein. The table has 81,000 or so distinct CDR3 sequences, approximately 13% seen once. Time point given: longitudinal time-point 2. Libraries used 2 million unsorted PBMCs kept frozen in RNAlater. The sample comprised PBMCs. This TCR was recovered from a female donor with HTLV-1-associated myelopathy (HAM/TSP). This rearrangement joins TRBV4-1 to TRBJ2-7; 9 bases are a match to TRBD1. The CDR3 region is CASSQEGQGTRSYEQYF. As DNA, the CDR3 is TGCGCCAGCAGCCAAGAGGGACAGGGAACCAGGTCCTACGAGCAGTACTTC.